The clone carrying this T cell receptor beta chain occurred a few times. Between the trimmed V and J ends, which lost 2 bases and 5 bases, there was a span of 13 bases. Germline V lookup: CDR1 MNHEY, CDR2 SVGAGI. The CDR3 consists of 14 residues. The data derive from a study of identical twins. TCRdb redid the calling of the 5' RACE reads with MiXCR, one entry per CDR3 protein. The sample carries a few hundred thousand distinct CDR3 sequences, around a sixth recorded once. The material sequenced was naive T cells sorted from blood. The receptor comes from a man between 45 and 60 years old in good health. The genes are TRBV6-5 and TRBJ2-7, with D perhaps matching TRBD2 (5 bases). For the CDR3, the DNA is TGTGCCAGCAGTTACAATGGCCCGGGAAACGAGCAGTACTTC. It encodes CASSYNGPGNEQYF.